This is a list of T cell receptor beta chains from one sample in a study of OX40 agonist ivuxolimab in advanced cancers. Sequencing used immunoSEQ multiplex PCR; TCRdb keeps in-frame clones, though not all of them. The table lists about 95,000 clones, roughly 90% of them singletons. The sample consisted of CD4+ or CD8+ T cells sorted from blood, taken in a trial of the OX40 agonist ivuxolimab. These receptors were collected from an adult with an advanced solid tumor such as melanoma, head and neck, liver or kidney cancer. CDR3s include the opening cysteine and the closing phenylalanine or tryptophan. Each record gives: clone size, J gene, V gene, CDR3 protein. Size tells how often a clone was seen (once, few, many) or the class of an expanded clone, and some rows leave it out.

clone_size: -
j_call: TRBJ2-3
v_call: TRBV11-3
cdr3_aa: CASSWGTSGSRTDTQYF

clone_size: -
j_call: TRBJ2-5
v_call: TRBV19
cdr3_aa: CASSMGETQYF

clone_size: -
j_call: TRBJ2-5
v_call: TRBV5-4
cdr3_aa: CASSLGWTVEETQYF

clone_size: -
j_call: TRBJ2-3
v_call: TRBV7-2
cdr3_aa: CASSLLGQGSTDTQYF

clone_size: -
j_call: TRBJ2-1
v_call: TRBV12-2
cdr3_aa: CASRLAVAGQQFF

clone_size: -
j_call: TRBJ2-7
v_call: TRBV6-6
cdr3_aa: CASSYSGPGGYEQYF

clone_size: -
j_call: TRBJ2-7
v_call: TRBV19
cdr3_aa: CASSTGTGVYEQYF

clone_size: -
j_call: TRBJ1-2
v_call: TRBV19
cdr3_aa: CASSNSGENGYTF

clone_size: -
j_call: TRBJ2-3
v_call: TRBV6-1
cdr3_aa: CASSEVYQGLSTDTQYF

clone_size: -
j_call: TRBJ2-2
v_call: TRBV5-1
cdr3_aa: CASSVLGVDTGELFF

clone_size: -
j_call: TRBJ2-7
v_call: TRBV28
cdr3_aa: CASSLSTMGLAGREQQYF

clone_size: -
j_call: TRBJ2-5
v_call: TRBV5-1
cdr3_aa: CASSLAGSGRQETQYF

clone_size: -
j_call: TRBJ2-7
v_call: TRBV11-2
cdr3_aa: CASSLGLAPYEQYF

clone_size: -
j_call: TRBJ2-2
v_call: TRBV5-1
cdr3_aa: CASSLLGTSNTGELFF

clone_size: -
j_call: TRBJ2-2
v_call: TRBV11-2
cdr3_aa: CASSSGRRSRELFF

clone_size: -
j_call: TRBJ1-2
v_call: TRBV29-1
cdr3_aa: CSVVMSAGYGYTF

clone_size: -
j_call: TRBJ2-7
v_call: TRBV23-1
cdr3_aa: CASTETAPGRGTYEQYF

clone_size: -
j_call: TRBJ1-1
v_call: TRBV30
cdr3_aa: CAWSQAVGLAFF

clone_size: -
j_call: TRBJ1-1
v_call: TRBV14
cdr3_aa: CASSQDLRGSTEAFF

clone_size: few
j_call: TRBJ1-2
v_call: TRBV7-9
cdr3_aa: CASSFDGGGNGYTF

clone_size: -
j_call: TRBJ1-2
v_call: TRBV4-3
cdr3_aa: CASRPYGGGGGYTF

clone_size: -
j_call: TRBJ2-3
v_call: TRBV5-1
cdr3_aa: CASSLAGRESDTQYF

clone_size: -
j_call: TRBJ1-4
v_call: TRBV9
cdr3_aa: CASSAPQGDLFF

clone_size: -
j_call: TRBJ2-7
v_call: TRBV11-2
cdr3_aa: CASSFGGSYEQYF

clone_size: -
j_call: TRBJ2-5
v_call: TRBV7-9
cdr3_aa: CASSPTRRAGEETQYF

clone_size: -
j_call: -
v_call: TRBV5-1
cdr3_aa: CASSFLGTGEDEQYF

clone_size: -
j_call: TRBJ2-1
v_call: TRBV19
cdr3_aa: CASSVLAGETEQFF

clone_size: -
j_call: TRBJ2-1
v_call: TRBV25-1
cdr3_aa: CASSESGLAERIYNEQFF

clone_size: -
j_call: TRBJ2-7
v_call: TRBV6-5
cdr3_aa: CASSISGTGPYEQYF

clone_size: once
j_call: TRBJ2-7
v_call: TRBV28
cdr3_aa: CASSQPPASYEQYF

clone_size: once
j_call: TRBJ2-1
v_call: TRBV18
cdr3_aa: CASSPQGRNEQFF

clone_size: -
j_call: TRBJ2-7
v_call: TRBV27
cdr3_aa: CATKRSGGRYEQYF

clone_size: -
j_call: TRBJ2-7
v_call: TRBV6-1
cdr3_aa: CASSEASRDYEQYF